Listed below are T cell receptor beta chains from one sample, sequenced in a study of regulatory T cells in long-lasting Graves disease. One entry per CDR3 protein, called by TCRdb with MiXCR from the multiplex PCR reads. The sample has 360,000 or so distinct CDR3 sequences; 20% to 25% are singletons. This specimen was peripheral blood mononuclear cells (PBMCs), taken when the disease was refractory, from a patient treated with antithyroid drugs. Source of these receptors: a woman in her thirties or forties with Graves disease. Both conserved end residues are part of each CDR3. D genes are given only for firm matches. Clone size, where shown, is once, few, many, or a class for clones that have expanded.

D gene: TRBD2
CDR3 length: 17
V gene: TRBV7-9
clone size: .
J gene: TRBJ2-1
CDR3 protein: CASSLERASGRSGEQFF
CDR3 DNA: TGTGCCAGCAGCTTAGAACGGGCTAGCGGGAGATCTGGTGAGCAGTTCTTC

D gene: .
CDR3 length: 14
V gene: TRBV28
clone size: .
J gene: TRBJ2-4
CDR3 protein: CASSNGQRQNIQYF
CDR3 DNA: TGTGCCAGCAGTAACGGACAGAGACAAAACATTCAGTACTTC

D gene: TRBD1
CDR3 length: 11
V gene: TRBV25-1
clone size: .
J gene: TRBJ2-7
CDR3 protein: CASSHMGQEYF
CDR3 DNA: TGTGCCAGCAGTCATATGGGACAGGAGTACTTC

D gene: .
CDR3 length: 16
V gene: TRBV19
clone size: .
J gene: TRBJ2-7
CDR3 protein: CASSIIHPSRVNEQYF
CDR3 DNA: TGTGCCAGTAGCATCATCCATCCTAGCCGTGTGAACGAGCAGTACTTC

D gene: .
CDR3 length: 13
V gene: TRBV11-2
clone size: few
J gene: TRBJ1-5
CDR3 protein: CASSFDMGRAQHF
CDR3 DNA: TGTGCCAGCAGCTTTGACATGGGAAGGGCCCAGCATTTT

D gene: TRBD2
CDR3 length: 13
V gene: TRBV11-2
clone size: .
J gene: TRBJ2-7
CDR3 protein: CASSTSGKDEQYF
CDR3 DNA: TGTGCCAGCTCTACTAGCGGGAAGGACGAGCAGTACTTC

D gene: .
CDR3 length: 18
V gene: TRBV19
clone size: once
J gene: TRBJ2-4
CDR3 protein: CASSIDGERGLAKNIQYF
CDR3 DNA: TGTGCCAGTAGTATTGACGGGGAGAGGGGACTAGCCAAAAACATTCAGTACTTC

D gene: .
CDR3 length: 15
V gene: TRBV28
clone size: many
J gene: TRBJ1-1
CDR3 protein: CASSFSNRENTEAFF
CDR3 DNA: TGTGCCAGCAGTTTCAGTAACCGGGAGAACACTGAAGCTTTCTTT

D gene: TRBD2
CDR3 length: 17
V gene: TRBV29-1
clone size: .
J gene: TRBJ2-2
CDR3 protein: CSVEGITSGRGTGELFF
CDR3 DNA: TGCAGCGTTGAAGGGATAACTAGCGGGAGGGGCACCGGGGAGCTGTTTTTT

D gene: .
CDR3 length: 14
V gene: TRBV7-8
clone size: many
J gene: TRBJ2-2
CDR3 protein: CASRSQTETGELFF
CDR3 DNA: TGTGCCAGCAGAAGTCAGACAGAGACCGGGGAGCTGTTTTTT

D gene: .
CDR3 length: 15
V gene: TRBV11-2
clone size: few
J gene: TRBJ2-7
CDR3 protein: CASSQVGGSAYEQYF
CDR3 DNA: TGTGCCAGCAGCCAAGTAGGGGGAAGCGCCTACGAGCAGTACTTC

D gene: .
CDR3 length: 15
V gene: TRBV5-5
clone size: many
J gene: TRBJ2-5
CDR3 protein: CASSWGRFLQETQYF
CDR3 DNA: TGTGCCAGCAGCTGGGGAAGGTTCCTCCAAGAGACCCAGTACTTC

D gene: .
CDR3 length: 12
V gene: TRBV3-1
clone size: many
J gene: TRBJ2-4
CDR3 protein: CASSQLQNIQYF
CDR3 DNA: TGTGCCAGCAGCCAATTGCAAAACATTCAGTACTTC

D gene: .
CDR3 length: 13
V gene: TRBV28
clone size: .
J gene: TRBJ2-2
CDR3 protein: CASSPHRSGELFF
CDR3 DNA: TGTGCCAGCAGTCCTCACAGGTCCGGGGAGCTGTTTTTT

D gene: TRBD2
CDR3 length: 15
V gene: TRBV11-2
clone size: .
J gene: TRBJ2-7
CDR3 protein: CASSSSGVRAYEQYF
CDR3 DNA: TGTGCCAGCAGCTCAAGCGGGGTTCGAGCCTACGAGCAGTACTTC

D gene: .
CDR3 length: 18
V gene: TRBV9
clone size: .
J gene: TRBJ2-2
CDR3 protein: CASSGGAVRGGYDGELFF
CDR3 DNA: TGTGCCAGCAGCGGGGGGGCCGTCCGAGGGGGCTATGACGGGGAGCTGTTTTTT

D gene: .
CDR3 length: 14
V gene: TRBV28
clone size: .
J gene: TRBJ1-2
CDR3 protein: CASSIGREVYGYTF
CDR3 DNA: TGTGCCAGCAGTATCGGCAGGGAGGTTTATGGCTACACCTTC

D gene: .
CDR3 length: 17
V gene: TRBV28
clone size: .
J gene: TRBJ2-2
CDR3 protein: CASSLRGPGGNTGELFF
CDR3 DNA: TGTGCCAGCAGTTTACGTGGCCCGGGCGGGAACACCGGGGAGCTGTTTTTT

D gene: .
CDR3 length: 12
V gene: TRBV30
clone size: .
J gene: TRBJ1-6
CDR3 protein: CAWRQGGTPLHF
CDR3 DNA: TGTGCCTGGAGACAGGGTGGGACACCCCTCCACTTT

D gene: TRBD1
CDR3 length: 16
V gene: TRBV5-1
clone size: many
J gene: TRBJ2-6
CDR3 protein: CASSQGTGSGANVLTF
CDR3 DNA: TGCGCCAGCAGCCAAGGGACAGGATCAGGGGCCAACGTCCTGACTTTC

D gene: .
CDR3 length: 13
V gene: TRBV15
clone size: many
J gene: TRBJ1-1
CDR3 protein: CATSRKEKSEAFF
CDR3 DNA: TGTGCCACCAGCAGAAAGGAAAAATCTGAAGCTTTCTTT

D gene: .
CDR3 length: 14
V gene: TRBV5-4
clone size: .
J gene: TRBJ2-7
CDR3 protein: CASSRGGLLYEQYF
CDR3 DNA: TGTGCCAGCAGCCGTGGGGGTTTACTTTACGAGCAGTACTTC

D gene: .
CDR3 length: 15
V gene: TRBV9
clone size: .
J gene: TRBJ2-7
CDR3 protein: CASSVAFGASYEQYF
CDR3 DNA: TGTGCCAGCAGCGTGGCGTTCGGTGCCAGTTACGAGCAGTACTTC

D gene: .
CDR3 length: 16
V gene: TRBV10-3
clone size: .
J gene: TRBJ2-2
CDR3 protein: CAIRSSGGGNTGELFF
CDR3 DNA: TGTGCCATCAGGTCCAGTGGAGGTGGAAACACCGGGGAGCTGTTTTTT

D gene: .
CDR3 length: 17
V gene: TRBV7-9
clone size: .
J gene: TRBJ1-4
CDR3 protein: CASSLGPGKRTNEKLFF
CDR3 DNA: TGTGCCAGCAGCTTAGGTCCAGGGAAGCGAACTAATGAAAAACTGTTTTTT

D gene: .
CDR3 length: 15
V gene: TRBV7-2
clone size: many
J gene: TRBJ1-2
CDR3 protein: CASSLVAQANYGYTF
CDR3 DNA: TGTGCCAGCAGCTTAGTGGCGCAAGCTAACTATGGCTACACCTTC

D gene: .
CDR3 length: 15
V gene: TRBV5-1
clone size: .
J gene: TRBJ2-6
CDR3 protein: CASSRVPPGANVLTF
CDR3 DNA: TGCGCCAGCAGTAGAGTCCCGCCGGGGGCCAACGTCCTGACTTTC

D gene: .
CDR3 length: 15
V gene: TRBV15
clone size: many
J gene: TRBJ1-2
CDR3 protein: CATSREGASSYGYTF
CDR3 DNA: TGTGCCACCAGCAGAGAAGGGGCGAGTAGCTATGGCTACACCTTC

D gene: .
CDR3 length: 13
V gene: TRBV2
clone size: many
J gene: TRBJ2-2
CDR3 protein: CASRVGTVGELFF
CDR3 DNA: TGTGCCAGCAGGGTAGGGACGGTCGGGGAGCTGTTTTTT

D gene: .
CDR3 length: 11
V gene: TRBV14
clone size: .
J gene: TRBJ1-1
CDR3 protein: CASSQLTEAFF
CDR3 DNA: TGTGCCAGCAGCCAACTAACTGAAGCTTTCTTT

D gene: .
CDR3 length: 17
V gene: TRBV12-5
clone size: .
J gene: TRBJ1-2
CDR3 protein: CASGLFQESYPNYGYTF
CDR3 DNA: TGTGCTAGTGGTTTGTTTCAGGAGTCCTACCCCAACTATGGCTACACCTTC

D gene: TRBD1
CDR3 length: 15
V gene: TRBV12-3/TRBV12-4
clone size: many
J gene: TRBJ2-7
CDR3 protein: CASSLSGQGAKEQYF
CDR3 DNA: TGTGCCAGCAGTTTATCTGGACAGGGGGCAAAGGAGCAGTACTTC

D gene: .
CDR3 length: 14
V gene: TRBV2
clone size: .
J gene: TRBJ2-3
CDR3 protein: CASSEAAGTDTQYF
CDR3 DNA: TGTGCCAGCAGTGAAGCAGCAGGCACAGATACGCAGTATTTT

D gene: .
CDR3 length: 15
V gene: TRBV2
clone size: few
J gene: TRBJ2-1
CDR3 protein: CASSAVQTPVYEQFF
CDR3 DNA: TGTGCCAGCAGTGCAGTCCAGACCCCCGTCTATGAGCAGTTCTTC

D gene: .
CDR3 length: 14
V gene: TRBV29-1
clone size: few
J gene: TRBJ2-4
CDR3 protein: CTVEKGLFRNIQYF
CDR3 DNA: TGCACCGTGGAAAAGGGACTCTTTCGGAACATTCAGTACTTC

D gene: .
CDR3 length: 13
V gene: TRBV11-2
clone size: few
J gene: TRBJ2-5
CDR3 protein: CASSGGGQGSQYF
CDR3 DNA: TGTGCCAGCAGCGGGGGTGGGCAGGGGTCCCAGTACTTC

D gene: .
CDR3 length: 13
V gene: TRBV10-3
clone size: many
J gene: TRBJ1-6
CDR3 protein: CAIKNRVYSPLHF
CDR3 DNA: TGTGCCATCAAGAACAGGGTCTATTCACCCCTCCACTTT

D gene: .
CDR3 length: 16
V gene: TRBV11-2
clone size: many
J gene: TRBJ2-7
CDR3 protein: CASSYIVSPVGYEQYF
CDR3 DNA: TGTGCCAGCAGCTACATAGTGTCCCCCGTCGGCTACGAGCAGTACTTC